This TCR beta chain was sequenced for a study of blood T cell repertoires in COVID-19. Study at large: T cells, B-cell-depleted T cells, or PBMCs provided the cDNA or gDNA that served as material.

Using immunoSEQ multiplex PCR, the repertoire was profiled, and TCRdb retains in-frame clones only, with some absent. The data show some 330,000 clones, with approximately 89% seen just once and approximately 1.8% held by the top ten. This CDR3 is built from 15 residues. Trimming pared 8 bases from V and 0 bases from J, leaving 18 bases between. CDR1 is SQVTM, CDR2 ANQGSEA, per germline. Seattle's enrolled individuals joined amid active infection and were then monitored longitudinally. The rearrangement uses TRBV29-1 and TRBJ2-3, with a tentative D call TRBD1 (5 bases). The receptor's source is a woman aged 30 to 39 with COVID-19, enrolled during active disease. The sample comprised peripheral blood. The CDR3 coding sequence is TGCAGCTCCACAGGTCCCGGGCCTAGCACAGATACGCAGTATTTT. It translates to CSSTGPGPSTDTQYF.